A selection of T cell receptor beta chains follows, all from one sample in a study of blood T cell repertoires in COVID-19. The table came from immunoSEQ multiplex PCR; TCRdb's copy has only in-frame clones and leaves some out. The sample contains roughly 180,000 clones, approximately 77% of which appear only once. The sequenced sample consisted of PBMCs or T cells enriched from blood (not recorded which). The receptors here all came from a man in his 60s who had recovered from COVID-19. Both conserved end residues are trimmed from each CDR3. Fields, in order: V gene, J gene, CDR3 protein.

TRBV19	TRBJ1-2	ASTTDRGRGGYT
TRBV13	TRBJ2-7	ASSTRRGQGAEQY
TRBV5-4	TRBJ1-2	ASSLLGAIGYT
TRBV5-1	TRBJ2-7	ASSTRDSLYEQY
TRBV18	TRBJ2-5	ASSLGRGETQY
TRBV3-1/TRBV3-2	TRBJ1-6	ASSQALRDRGNSPLH
TRBV3-1/TRBV3-2	TRBJ1-2	ASSHLRGPNYGYT
TRBV28	TRBJ1-4	ASTTPGQVVF
TRBV7-2	TRBJ1-5	ASSLGGHNQPQH
TRBV14	TRBJ1-3	ASSQGTDPGNTIY
TRBV24-1	TRBJ1-6	ATVVGTDNSPLH
TRBV6-6	TRBJ1-5	ASSYSPADRGQH
TRBV7-9	TRBJ2-2	ASSSLRQGYTGELF
TRBV10-3	TRBJ1-2	AISDAANYGYT
TRBV7-8	TRBJ2-4	ASSLGRVSKNIQY
TRBV28	TRBJ1-1	ASSWDSLRSEAF
TRBV28	TRBJ1-1	ASVTLGQGLVEAF
TRBV24-1	TRBJ2-1	ATSKAGGPNEQF
TRBV10-3	TRBJ2-5	AISESGGETQY
TRBV28	TRBJ1-5	ASGGQGLNQPQH
TRBV29-1	TRBJ1-1	SVERGNEAF
TRBV7-2	TRBJ2-2	ASTRQVLTTGELF
TRBV10-3	TRBJ2-3	AIGWDREADTQY
TRBV18	TRBJ2-2	ASSPRDRVFTGELF
TRBV6-4	TRBJ1-5	ASSDSGRREVPPQH
TRBV30	TRBJ1-3	AWSKGRGNTIY
TRBV5-6	TRBJ2-1	ASSLQGEGEF
TRBV28	TRBJ1-2	ASSLVRGLDYGYT